These 20 T cell receptor beta chains were sequenced from one sample in a study of post-analysis software for immune sequencing data. The study, taken as a whole, reports: TRBV5-6, TRBV5-1 and TRBV20-1 belonged to a set of roughly 5 TRBV segments that were more frequent in patients than controls.

cDNA libraries for TCR beta contained unique molecular identifiers. TCRdb reprocessed the PCR reads via MiXCR and lists one record per CDR3 protein. The sample lists hundreds of thousands of distinct CDR3 sequences, 25% to 30% occurring once. These receptors have no identified antigens. Sequencing was carried out using blood. The receptors stem from a girl between 5 and 17 years old with multiple sclerosis.

This chain connects TRBV4-2 to TRBJ1-4, with 10 nucleotides matching TRBD1. Germline values: CDR1 LGHNA, CDR2 YNFKEQ. Trimming at V came to 3 bases and at J to 7 bases, leaving 5 bases not matched to a gene. The CDR3 contains 15 residues. DNA for the CDR3: TGTGCCAGCAGCCAGGCCGGGGACAGGGGTGAAAAACTGTTTTTT. Translating it yields CASSQAGDRGEKLFF.

The V gene is TRBV5-1, the J gene TRBJ2-1; weak D call: TRBD2 (5 bases). The germline V gene has CDR1 SGHRS and CDR2 YFSETQ. The CDR3 loop spans 17 amino acids. V lost 1 base and J lost 1, with 15 bases in between. CDR3 loop: CASSLTREPRSYNEQFF. The CDR3 DNA is TGCGCCAGCAGCTTGACTAGGGAGCCTAGATCCTACAATGAGCAGTTCTTC.

V is TRBV29-1 and J is TRBJ1-1, with unresolved D. This CDR3 is 14 amino acids long. Between the trimmed V and J ends, which lost 1 base and 4 bases, there was a span of 13 bases. Germline V gene lookup returns CDR1 SQVTM and CDR2 ANQGSEA. CDR3 bases: TGCAGCGTTGAAGTATTTTTTGGAGCCACTGAAGCTTTCTTT. Protein: CSVEVFFGATEAFF. The full variable domain, in which reference TRBV29-1 and TRBJ1-1 provide the parts outside the CDR3, is SAVISQKPSRDICQRGTSLTIQCQVDSQVTMMFWYRQQPGQSLTLIATANQGSEATYESGFVIDKFPISRPNLTFSTLTVSNMSPEDSSIYLCSVEVFFGATEAFFGQGTRLTVV.

This clonotype was counted only a few times. V gene TRBV10-3 combines with J gene TRBJ2-5; D ambiguous. The germline V gene encodes CDR1 ENHRY and CDR2 SYGVKD. Trimming left V 4 bases short and J 1 base short, with 10 bases between. The CDR3 is 14 residues long. The CDR3 DNA reads TGTGCCATCAGTGCACTGGGTGTCCAAGAGACCCAGTACTTC. Protein product: CAISALGVQETQYF.

This clonotype turned up a few times. The rearrangement uses TRBV6-1 and TRBJ1-1; TRBD1 might be the D (6 bases). Germline loops: CDR1 MNHNS, CDR2 SASEGT. The CDR3 contains 15 residues. V was shortened by 6 bases and J by 1 base, with 15 bases between the two germline ends. CDR3 bases: TGTGCCAGCAGGGATCAAGGACAGCAGAACACTGAAGCTTTCTTT. This encodes CASRDQGQQNTEAFF.

The chain carries TRBV5-6 and TRBJ2-2, with TRBD1 matching over 10 bases. CDR1 SGHDT and CDR2 YYEEEE come from the germline V gene. V dropped 2 bases and J dropped 4; count of bases not matched to a gene: 2. CDR3 length: 15 amino acids. The DNA of the CDR3 is TGTGCCAGCAGCTTTCGGACAGGGGGCACCGGGGAGCTGTTTTTT. It translates to CASSFRTGGTGELFF. The variable domain in full, with the rest retrieved from reference TRBV5-6 and TRBJ2-2, is DAGVTQSPTHLIKTRGQQVTLRCSPKSGHDTVSWYQQALGQGPQFIFQYYEEEERQRGNFPDRFSGHQFPNYSSELNVNALLLGDSALYLCASSFRTGGTGELFFGEGSRLTVL.

This chain connects TRBV4-1 to TRBJ1-1, with TRBD1 as a possible D gene (5 bases). Trimming shortened V by 3 bases and J by 5 bases, and 16 bases separated the two germline ends. CDR3 size: 15 residues. Germline CDR1 reads MGHRA; CDR2 reads YSYEKL. The CDR3 DNA sequence: TGCGCCAGCAGCCAGCCACGGGACGGGAAAACTGAAGCTTTCTTT. The encoded protein is CASSQPRDGKTEAFF.

This chain links TRBV4-3 with TRBJ2-7; TRBD2 might be the D (5 bases). From germline, CDR1 is LGHNA and CDR2 YSLEER. The CDR3 is made up of 13 amino acids. Trimming took 0 bases from V and 6 from J, leaving 9 bases between them. DNA of the CDR3: TGCGCCAGCAGCCAAGAAGGCGGGCTCGAGCAGTACTTC. Translating it yields CASSQEGGLEQYF.

This clonotype was seen repeatedly, ten times or more. V is TRBV29-1 and J is TRBJ2-3, with D maybe TRBD1 (5 bases). V was trimmed by 4 bases and J by 1 base, leaving 12 bases between them. The V gene's germline CDR1 is SQVTM and CDR2 ANQGSEA. This CDR3 is built from 14 residues. CDR3 coding DNA: TGCAGCGTTGCCCCTGGGGCCCGCACAGATACGCAGTATTTT. Amino acid sequence: CSVAPGARTDTQYF.

A few counts support this clonotype. The chain employs TRBV5-1 and TRBJ2-1, with 8 bases that match TRBD2. The CDR3 is 15 amino acids. J gave up 8 bases and V 7 bases, and 14 bases lay outside the gene matches. Germline lookup yields CDR1 SGHRS and CDR2 YFSETQ. CDR3 in amino acids: CASRDRGLVIYEQFF. The DNA for the CDR3 is TGCGCCAGCCGCGACCGGGGACTAGTTATTTATGAGCAGTTCTTC.

This clonotype was seen only a few times. The chain recombines TRBV3-1 with TRBJ1-1; D gene ambiguous. CDR1 and CDR2 from the germline V gene are LGHDT and YNNKEL (reference sequence). With 0 bases removed from V and 4 bases from J, the gap between germline ends came to 9 bases. The length of the CDR3 is 14 residues. The CDR3 DNA reads as TGTGCCAGCAGCCAAGATCTGCGGGGCACTGAAGCTTTCTTT. It specifies CASSQDLRGTEAFF.

Only a few counts were recorded for this clonotype. The V call is TRBV4-3, the J call TRBJ1-5; the D is unclear. CDR1 and CDR2 from the germline V gene are LGHNA and YSLEER. The CDR3 consists of 16 residues. V lost 1 base and J 6 bases, leaving 16 bases between the germline ends. The CDR3 sequence: CASSQGSDTVGQPQHF. CDR3 DNA: TGCGCCAGCAGCCAAGGGTCCGATACGGTGGGTCAGCCCCAGCATTTT.

To note about this clonotype: This clone may be a read error of a much larger clone one base away. This chain joins TRBV20-1 and TRBJ2-1; TRBD2 is a possible D gene (5 bases). CDR1 is DFQATT and CDR2 is SNEGSKA in the germline V gene (reference sequence). The CDR3 is 15 amino acids. The CDR3 protein is CSAGEGSPVGNGQFF. CDR3 sequence (DNA): TGCAGTGCTGGCGAGGGCAGTCCGGTAGGCAATGGGCAGTTCTTC.

The chain uses TRBV12-3 or TRBV12-4 and TRBJ2-5, with 10 positions matching TRBD2. The trim removed 6 bases at V and 1 base at J, leaving 11 bases unmatched. This CDR3 is built from 17 residues. CDR3 sequence reads: CASRVLGSGGSQETQYF. As DNA, the CDR3 is TGTGCCAGCAGGGTACTAGGTAGCGGGGGGTCCCAAGAGACCCAGTACTTC.

This clonotype was seen a few times. V is TRBV20-1 and J is TRBJ1-2; 8 positions match TRBD1. This CDR3 has 13 amino acids. V trimming: 6 bases; J trimming: 3 bases; junction bases outside the gene matches: 6. Germline assignment: CDR1 DFQATT and CDR2 SNEGSKA (reference sequence). The CDR3 sequence is CSARQGIDYGYTF. The CDR3 nucleotides are TGCAGTGCCCGACAGGGGATAGACTATGGCTACACCTTC.

Notes on this clonotype: At one end the junction does not follow the germline gene, possibly because of a read error. V is TRBV28 and J is TRBJ2-3; D uncertain. Germline V gene sequence: CDR1 MDHEN, CDR2 SYDVKM. The CDR3 length is 11 residues. The CDR3 loop is CVSSFTDTQYF. The CDR3 nucleotides are TGTGTCAGCAGTTTTACAGATACGCAGTATTTT.

This clonotype was picked up a small number of times. The rearrangement uses TRBV6-5 and TRBJ2-5, with D perhaps given as TRBD1 or TRBD2 (5 bases each). There are 13 residues in the CDR3. Trimming took 6 bases from V and 5 from J, leaving 13 bases between them. Germline-derived CDR1 and CDR2 are MNHEY and SVGAGI. CDR3 nucleotide sequence: TGTGCCAGCAGATACGGGGCGGCGGAGACCCAGTACTTC. Its translation: CASRYGAAETQYF.

This chain connects TRBV7-2 to TRBJ1-4; D unresolved. Germline assignment: CDR1 SGHTA and CDR2 FQGNSA. The ends were cut back, 5 bases at V and 14 bases at J, with 18 bases in the middle. The CDR3 is 13 amino acids. Written as DNA, the CDR3 is TGTGCCAGCAGCCAGCCTAGGTACGGCGGGCTGTTTTTT. Protein: CASSQPRYGGLFF.

The chain combines TRBV18 with TRBJ1-1; possibly TRBD1 for D (6 bases). V was clipped by 2 bases and J by 0 bases, with 16 bases between them. Per the germline V gene, CDR1 is KGHSH and CDR2 is LQKENI. The CDR3 consists of 17 residues. CDR3 sequence (DNA): TGTGCCAGCTCACCAAGATTGACAGGATTTTTGAACACTGAAGCTTTCTTT. As protein: CASSPRLTGFLNTEAFF.

There are a few counts of this clonotype. The chain recombines TRBV28 with TRBJ2-1; 10 nucleotides match TRBD2. Per germline, CDR1 MDHEN and CDR2 SYDVKM. This CDR3 has 14 amino acids. The V and J ends lost 6 bases and 8 bases, in that order; junction bases with no gene match: 7. For the CDR3, the DNA is TGTGCCAGCAGGGAGCGGGAGGGCTTCCATGAGCAGTTCTTC. The encoded protein is CASREREGFHEQFF.